This TCR beta chain was sequenced during a study of OX40 agonist ivuxolimab in advanced cancers. The overall study: Averaging roughly 60 years in age, with a range of about 23 to 79, the cohort was 82.7% male. Study-wide points: Both CD4+ and CD8+ T cell populations in blood had undergone clonal expansion by week 6 at 0.1 to 3.0 mg/kg.

Assay used: immunoSEQ multiplex PCR; TCRdb lists only in-frame clones, some missing. The sample records roughly 35,000 clones, 86% being singletons. Comments on this clone: What it recognizes is unknown.

V was trimmed by 0 bases and J by 6 bases, leaving 16 bases between them. Germline V lookup: CDR1 SGHRS, CDR2 YFSETQ. The CDR3 spans 17 residues. The source is an adult with an advanced solid tumor such as melanoma, head and neck, liver or kidney cancer. This material consisted of CD4+ or CD8+ T cells sorted from blood, taken in a trial of the OX40 agonist ivuxolimab. This chain uses TRBV5-1 with TRBJ1-6; D unresolved. The CDR3 DNA follows: TGCGCCAGCAGCTTGGCCAGTTCCGGAGCCCTTAATTCACCCCTCCACTTT. The encoded protein is CASSLASSGALNSPLHF.